Listed here are 28 T cell receptor beta chains from one sample, sequenced in a study of blood T cell repertoires in COVID-19. TCRdb's copy holds only in-frame clones and misses some; the assay was immunoSEQ multiplex PCR. The profile covers a few hundred thousand clones, with 80% to 90% appearing a single time and roughly 0.87% taken by the ten largest. The specimen sequenced was peripheral blood. These receptors were taken from a man younger than 35 with COVID-19, enrolled during active disease.

The chain joins TRBV4-1 to TRBJ2-2; D may be TRBD2 (6 bases). V lost 6 bases and J lost 0, with 14 bases in between. Germline loops: CDR1 MGHRA, CDR2 YSYEKL. There are 16 residues in the CDR3. The DNA for the CDR3 is TGCGCCAGCAGACGCTCCGGGACTTCGAACACCGGGGAGCTGTTTTTT. It yields the protein CASRRSGTSNTGELFF.

The CDR3: CASRKTSAGELFF. CDR3 in DNA: TGTGCCAGCCGAAAAACTAGCGCCGGGGAGCTGTTTTTT. The rearrangement joins TRBV27 to TRBJ2-2; 7 bases are a match to TRBD2. The germline gives CDR1 MNHEY, CDR2 SMNVEV (reference sequence). CDR3 length equals 13 residues. The trim removed 8 bases at V and 6 bases at J, leaving 6 bases unmatched.

The chain couples TRBV5-5 to TRBJ1-5; no clear D. Trimming pared 0 bases from V and 5 bases from J, leaving 6 bases between. The CDR3 has 13 residues. CDR1 SGHKS and CDR2 YYEKEE come from the germline V gene (reference sequence). The CDR3: CASSLDIHQPQHF. As DNA, the CDR3 is TGTGCCAGCAGCTTGGACATTCATCAGCCCCAGCATTTT.

CDR3 amino acids: CASRPALADSADTQYF. The CDR3 nucleotides read TGTGCCAGCAGGCCGGCACTAGCGGATTCGGCAGATACGCAGTATTTT. The J gene is TRBJ2-3, the V gene TRBV2, with TRBD2 matching over 8 bases. The CDR3 runs 16 residues. The V gene end was trimmed by 6 bases and the J gene end by 4 bases; junction bases not matched to a gene: 12. The germline gives CDR1 SNHLY, CDR2 FYNNEI.

The gene calls are TRBV4-1 and TRBJ2-3; 13 nucleotides line up with TRBD2. This CDR3 has 16 amino acids. The germline CDR1 and CDR2 sequences are MGHRA and YSYEKL. V lost 4 bases to trimming and J lost 4 bases; unmatched junction nucleotides: 5. Written as DNA, the CDR3 is TGCGCCAGCAGCCGCGGACTAGCGGGGGTCGCAGATACGCAGTATTTT. The encoded protein is CASSRGLAGVADTQYF.

A remark on this clone: The identical CDR3 is also encoded by other nucleotide sequences in the sample. This chain links TRBV27 with TRBJ1-5; D gene ambiguous. This CDR3 has 13 residues. Trimming left V 5 bases short and J 2 bases short, with 7 bases between. Looked up from germline, CDR1 is MNHEY and CDR2 is SMNVEV (reference sequence). The DNA of the CDR3 is TGTGCCAGCAGTATAGTCGGCAATCAGCCCCAGCATTTT. Translation: CASSIVGNQPQHF.

V gene TRBV5-1 combines with J gene TRBJ2-2, with 10 bases fitting TRBD1. Per the germline V gene, CDR1 is SGHRS and CDR2 is YFSETQ. The CDR3 is 17 amino acids. The V and J ends lost 3 bases and 0 bases, in that order; junction bases with no gene match: 5. The CDR3 nucleotides read TGCGCCAGCAGCTGGACCGGGACAGGGGCGAACACCGGGGAGCTGTTTTTT. Residues: CASSWTGTGANTGELFF. The complete variable domain, with remaining parts taken from reference TRBV5-1 and TRBJ2-2, reads KAGVTQTPRYLIKTRGQQVTLSCSPISGHRSVSWYQQTPGQGLQFLFEYFSETQRNKGNFPGRFSGRQFSNSRSEMNVSTLELGDSALYLCASSWTGTGANTGELFFGEGSRLTVL.

This chain joins TRBV30 and TRBJ2-4; TRBD1 matches 7 bases. The CDR3 is 11 amino acids. Per germline, CDR1 GTSNPN and CDR2 SVGIG (reference sequence). The J segment lost 8 bases and the V segment lost 4 bases, leaving 2 bases of the junction unmatched. The CDR3 sequence: CAWNRGDIQYF. For the CDR3, the DNA is TGTGCCTGGAACAGGGGAGACATTCAGTACTTC. Full variable domain (missing parts from reference TRBV30 and TRBJ2-4): SQTIHQWPATLVQPVGSPLSLECTVEGTSNPNLYWYRQAAGRGLQLLFYSVGIGQISSEVPQNLSASRPQDRQFILSSKKLLLSDSGFYLCAWNRGDIQYFGAGTRLSVL.

V gene TRBV2 combines with J gene TRBJ2-1; TRBD2 agrees at 10 bases. The CDR3 contains 15 residues. Germline values: CDR1 SNHLY, CDR2 FYNNEI. The trim removed 6 bases at V and 8 bases at J, leaving 10 bases unmatched. In DNA, the CDR3 is TGTGCCAGCAGGAACGGACTAGCGGCCTTGGATGAGCAGTTCTTC. This codes for CASRNGLAALDEQFF.

The chain is built from TRBV7-9 and TRBJ1-5; possible D gene TRBD1, 6 bases. The germline CDR1 and CDR2 sequences are SEHNR and FQNEAQ (reference sequence). The CDR3 runs to 14 residues. V was cut by 5 bases and J by 3 bases, with 11 bases left in between. The CDR3 is CASSLTGNNQPQHF. The DNA of the CDR3 is TGTGCCAGCAGCCTTACAGGGAACAATCAGCCCCAGCATTTT.

The chain links TRBV19 to TRBJ2-1; 13 nucleotides align to TRBD2. There are 14 residues in the CDR3. Germline V gene data show CDR1 as LNHDA and CDR2 as SQIVND (reference sequence). The ends lost 10 bases at V and 7 bases at J; junction bases unmatched: 7. DNA of the CDR3: TGTGCCACGAGAGGGACTAGCGGGGCGAATGAGCAGTTCTTC. As protein: CATRGTSGANEQFF.

This chain uses TRBV30 with TRBJ1-3; D is undetermined. V gave up 3 bases and J gave up 0 bases, with 6 bases separating them. CDR3 length: 13 amino acids. Germline V lookup: CDR1 GTSNPN, CDR2 SVGIG (reference sequence). The CDR3 loop reads CAWRLNSGNTIYF. The CDR3 nucleotides are TGTGCCTGGAGACTGAACTCTGGAAACACCATATATTTT.

The CDR3 nucleotides read TGTGCCAGCAGCTTAGCGTGGGGCGGGACTAGCACAGATACGCAGTATTTT. It codes for CASSLAWGGTSTDTQYF. The V call is TRBV7-9, the J call TRBJ2-3; D may be TRBD2 (6 bases). The CDR3 spans 17 residues. V was cut by 0 bases and J by 0 bases, with 13 bases left in between. CDR1 SEHNR and CDR2 FQNEAQ come from the germline V gene (reference sequence). The entire variable domain, with the rest obtained from reference TRBV7-9 and TRBJ2-3, is as follows: DTGVSQNPRHKITKRGQNVTFRCDPISEHNRLYWYRQTLGQGPEFLTYFQNEAQLEKSRLLSDRFSAERPKGSFSTLEIQRTEQGDSAMYLCASSLAWGGTSTDTQYFGPGTRLTVL.

The rearrangement joins TRBV11-3 to TRBJ2-1; 12 nucleotides line up with TRBD2. This CDR3 is 19 amino acids long. The J segment lost 1 base and the V segment lost 6 bases, leaving 13 bases of the junction unmatched. Germline values: CDR1 SGHNT, CDR2 YENEEA. The CDR3 bases are TGTGCCAGCAGTAAAAGACTAGCGGGAGAGTCGGGATCCTACAATGAGCAGTTCTTC. Its protein is CASSKRLAGESGSYNEQFF.

This clone was seen a few times. The chain combines TRBV27 with TRBJ1-3; 9 bases fit TRBD1. The CDR3 runs to 16 residues. J was trimmed by 0 bases and V by 5 bases; bases with no gene match: 5. Germline-derived CDR1 and CDR2 are MNHEY and SMNVEV (reference sequence). CDR3 sequence (DNA): TGTGCCAGCAGTAGGACAGGGGACCTCTCTGGAAACACCATATATTTT. It encodes CASSRTGDLSGNTIYF.

The chain combines TRBV6-5 with TRBJ2-2; possible D gene TRBD2, 5 bases. The CDR3 has 14 residues. CDR1 and CDR2 from the germline V gene are MNHEY and SVGAGI. V was cut by 7 bases and J by 5 bases, with 14 bases left in between. CDR3 loop: CASTFWRATGELFF. The CDR3 DNA sequence: TGTGCCAGCACCTTCTGGCGGGCGACCGGGGAGCTGTTTTTT.

The chain couples TRBV5-8 to TRBJ1-5; D not resolved. V lost 4 bases to trimming and J lost 7 bases, with 9 bases between them. Germline V CDR1 and CDR2: SGHTS, YDEGEE. The CDR3 has 12 residues. The CDR3 here is CASSRFRQPQHF. As DNA, the CDR3 is TGTGCCAGCAGCCGTTTCAGACAGCCCCAGCATTTT.

The rearrangement uses TRBV6-1 and TRBJ2-7, with D tentatively TRBD1 (5 bases). The CDR3 length is 12 residues. CDR1 and CDR2 (germline): MNHNS, SASEGT. Trimming took 3 bases from V and 3 from J, leaving 6 bases between them. CDR3 sequence reads: CASSEDNYEQYF. The DNA for the CDR3 is TGTGCCAGCAGTGAGGACAACTACGAGCAGTACTTC.

In its sample, this clone was seen a few times. The rearrangement joins TRBV18 to TRBJ2-3; no reliable D call. This CDR3 comprises 16 residues. Trimming removed 5 bases at V and 0 bases at J, with 15 bases between. Germline CDR1 KGHSH, CDR2 LQKENI. As DNA, the CDR3 is TGTGCCAGCTCATTCAAAGAAGCCGTTAGCACAGATACGCAGTATTTT. Protein product: CASSFKEAVSTDTQYF.

This rearrangement joins TRBV19 to TRBJ1-2, with no clear D. The CDR3 covers 16 residues. Trimming shortened V by 0 bases and J by 2 bases, and 13 bases separated the two germline ends. From germline, CDR1 is LNHDA and CDR2 SQIVND (reference sequence). CDR3 nucleotide sequence: TGTGCCAGTAGTATAGATCTACGAGGAGGCAACTATGGCTACACCTTC. This translates into CASSIDLRGGNYGYTF.

The genes are TRBV6-5 and TRBJ2-4; tentatively, D is TRBD2 (5 bases). Trimming left V 6 bases short and J 8 bases short, with 20 bases between. There are 15 residues in the CDR3. From germline, CDR1 is MNHEY and CDR2 SVGAGI. The CDR3 loop is CASSADRTLGDIQYF. CDR3 nucleotides: TGTGCCAGCAGCGCAGACCGCACTTTGGGAGACATTCAGTACTTC.

The chain couples TRBV6-5 to TRBJ2-3, with unresolved D. Trimming left V 0 bases short and J 3 bases short, with 10 bases between. CDR1 and CDR2 (germline): MNHEY, SVGAGI. The CDR3 covers 15 residues. The CDR3 here is CASSYSIADTDTQYF. The CDR3 DNA reads TGTGCCAGCAGTTACTCGATTGCGGATACAGATACGCAGTATTTT.

On this clone: The same CDR3 arises from other DNA sequences in this sample as well. The chain employs TRBV24-1 and TRBJ2-3; TRBD2 aligns across 8 bases. CDR1 is KGHDR, CDR2 SFDVKD, per germline. J gave up 3 bases and V 6 bases, and 7 bases lay outside the gene matches. The length of the CDR3 is 15 residues. Written as DNA, the CDR3 is TGTGCCACCAGTTACAGCGGGAGTCCAACAGATACGCAGTATTTT. It codes for CATSYSGSPTDTQYF.

To note about this clone: This specimen includes other DNA sequences encoding the same CDR3. The CDR3 coding sequence is TGTGCCAGCAGCTTACGTCTAGCGGAAGAGACCCAGTACTTC. Translation: CASSLRLAEETQYF. The chain uses TRBV7-9 and TRBJ2-5; 7 bases map to TRBD2. Germline loops: CDR1 SEHNR, CDR2 FQNEAQ (reference sequence). CDR3 size: 14 residues. V lost 2 bases and J lost 3; bases outside the gene matches: 3. The entire variable domain, with the rest obtained from reference TRBV7-9 and TRBJ2-5, is as follows: DTGVSQNPRHKITKRGQNVTFRCDPISEHNRLYWYRQTLGQGPEFLTYFQNEAQLEKSRLLSDRFSAERPKGSFSTLEIQRTEQGDSAMYLCASSLRLAEETQYFGPGTRLLVL.

This chain connects TRBV15 to TRBJ1-5; D may be TRBD1 (5 bases). Germline V gene lookup returns CDR1 LNHNV and CDR2 YYDKDF (reference sequence). With 0 bases removed from V and 6 bases from J, the gap between germline ends came to 15 bases. This CDR3 spans 16 amino acids. The CDR3 region has the DNA TGTGCCACCAGCAGAGATCTCACAGGTCGGGTTCAGCCCCAGCATTTT. Its translation is CATSRDLTGRVQPQHF.

This clone appeared a single time. V and J are TRBV7-8 and TRBJ2-7; the match to TRBD1 covers 7 bases. V trimming: 6 bases; J trimming: 6 bases; junction bases outside the gene matches: 8. CDR3 length: 13 amino acids. The germline V gene has CDR1 SGHVS and CDR2 FQNEAQ. The DNA of the CDR3 is TGTGCCAGCAGAGAAACAGGGGTGAGCGAGCAGTACTTC. It encodes CASRETGVSEQYF. The entire variable domain, with the rest obtained from reference TRBV7-8 and TRBJ2-7, is as follows: GAGVSQSPRYKVAKRGQDVALRCDPISGHVSLFWYQQALGQGPEFLTYFQNEAQLDKSGLPSDRFFAERPEGSVSTLKIQRTQQEDSAVYLCASRETGVSEQYFGPGTRLTVT.

This sequence joins TRBV11-2 and TRBJ2-6; D gene ambiguous. CDR3 length equals 13 residues. Germline lookup yields CDR1 SGHAT and CDR2 FQNNGV. The V end lost 7 bases, the J end lost 0 bases, and 4 bases lay between the germline ends. For the CDR3, the DNA is TGTGCCAGCACCCTCTCTGGGGCCAACGTCCTGACTTTC. Translation gives CASTLSGANVLTF.

The rearrangement links TRBV24-1 to TRBJ1-5; 11 bases align to TRBD1. Trimming at V came to 4 bases and at J to 1 base, leaving 8 bases not matched to a gene. Looked up from germline, CDR1 is KGHDR and CDR2 is SFDVKD. The CDR3 runs 18 residues. The CDR3 sequence: CATSERTGGLRSNQPQHF. The CDR3 DNA reads as TGTGCCACCAGTGAGCGGACAGGGGGCTTACGGAGCAATCAGCCCCAGCATTTT.